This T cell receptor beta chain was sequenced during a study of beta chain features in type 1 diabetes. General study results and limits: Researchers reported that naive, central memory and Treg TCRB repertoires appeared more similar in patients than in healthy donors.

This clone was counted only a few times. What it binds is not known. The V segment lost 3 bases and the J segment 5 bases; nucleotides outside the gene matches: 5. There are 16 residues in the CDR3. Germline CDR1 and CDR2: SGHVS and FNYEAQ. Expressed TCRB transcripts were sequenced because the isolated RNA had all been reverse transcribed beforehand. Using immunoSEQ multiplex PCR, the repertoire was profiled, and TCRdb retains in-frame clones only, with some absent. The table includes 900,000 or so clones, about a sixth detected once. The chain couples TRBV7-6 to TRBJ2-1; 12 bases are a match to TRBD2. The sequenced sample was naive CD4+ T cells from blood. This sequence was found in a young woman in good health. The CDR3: CASSFLAGGDHNEQFF. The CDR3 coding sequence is TGTGCCAGCAGCTTTCTAGCGGGAGGGGACCACAATGAGCAGTTCTTC.